This T cell receptor beta chain was documented in a study of shared clonotypes between healthy human individuals. Study-level information: CD4 naive cells filled three plates per donor, CD4 memory three, CD8 naive two and CD8 memory one.

Whole-study results and caveats: Estimated clonotype richness was generally higher in naive than memory subsets. Clonotype sharing among donors, it was expected, would be affected by sequencing depth.

A note on this clone: The antigen remains undetermined.

Deep level was the assay's run setting. The repertoire was sequenced with immunoSEQ multiplex PCR; TCRdb's copy has only in-frame clones and lacks some. The table has more than 550,000 clones, roughly two thirds seen once. Sequenced sample: memory CD4+ T cells sorted from blood. Subset of the sample: CD45RA-negative fraction. This sequence originates from a woman younger than 45 in good health.

CDR3 sequence: CASSVHSRLAIGELFF. The DNA of the CDR3 is TGTGCCAGCAGCGTACATTCTCGACTAGCCATCGGGGAGCTGTTTTTT. The chain has TRBV9 and TRBJ2-2; 7 nucleotides line up with TRBD2. V lost 1 base, J lost 7 bases, and 10 bases stayed unmatched. Germline V lookup: CDR1 SGDLS, CDR2 YYNGEE. The CDR3 has 16 amino acids.